The source of this T cell receptor beta chain is a study of T cells after yellow fever vaccination. MiXCR, applied by TCRdb to the 5' RACE reads, yields one record per CDR3 protein. This repertoire shows roughly 330,000 distinct CDR3 sequences, approximately 4% found once; its top ten account for 24%. This clonotype was obtained from a man younger than 30 who received the YFV17D yellow fever vaccine. The specimen comprised PBMCs, sampled 5 days after the yellow fever booster vaccination.

The CDR3 loop reads CASSLALARGSDTQYF. The CDR3 DNA sequence: TGCGCCAGCAGCTTGGCTCTAGCCAGGGGATCAGATACGCAGTATTTT. The rearrangement joins TRBV5-1 to TRBJ2-3, with a weak D call TRBD1 (6 bases). The CDR3 is 16 residues long. The V gene's germline CDR1 is SGHRS and CDR2 YFSETQ. V shed 0 bases and J shed 4 bases, with 15 bases lying between them.